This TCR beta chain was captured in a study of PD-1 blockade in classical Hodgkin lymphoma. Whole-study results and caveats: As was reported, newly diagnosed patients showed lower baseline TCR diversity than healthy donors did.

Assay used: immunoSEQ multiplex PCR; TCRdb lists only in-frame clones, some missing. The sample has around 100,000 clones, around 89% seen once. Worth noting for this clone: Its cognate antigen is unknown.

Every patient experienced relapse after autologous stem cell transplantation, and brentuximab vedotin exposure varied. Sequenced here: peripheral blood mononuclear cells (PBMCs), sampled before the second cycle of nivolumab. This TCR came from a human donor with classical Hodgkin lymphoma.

The CDR3 reads CASSRTGGTTEAFF. CDR3 DNA: TGTGCCAGCAGTCGGACAGGGGGGACCACTGAAGCTTTCTTT. This chain connects TRBV28 to TRBJ1-1; TRBD1 agrees at 10 bases. V lost 5 bases, J lost 4 bases, and 4 bases stayed unmatched. The CDR3 is made up of 14 amino acids. Germline V gene lookup returns CDR1 MDHEN and CDR2 SYDVKM.